This T cell receptor beta chain was captured in a study of blood T cell repertoires in COVID-19. Looking at the study overall: From T cells, B-cell-depleted T cells, or PBMCs came the material, which was cDNA or gDNA.

Method: immunoSEQ multiplex PCR; TCRdb's copy keeps in-frame clones and lacks some. The data show approximately 240,000 clones, approximately 85% seen once. The receptor's source is a man aged 50 to 59 who had recovered from COVID-19. The specimen sequenced was peripheral blood.

CDR3 DNA: TGTGCCAGCAGCGTGGACAGGGGAGGATTGTCGGGGAACACTGAAGCTTTCTTT. Its translation is CASSVDRGGLSGNTEAFF. The V and J genes are TRBV5-6 and TRBJ1-1, with 9 bases matching TRBD1. Unmatched junction bases numbered 14, after V lost 4 bases and J lost 1 base. The length of the CDR3 is 18 residues. Per germline, CDR1 SGHDT and CDR2 YYEEEE. The entire variable domain, with the rest obtained from reference TRBV5-6 and TRBJ1-1, is as follows: DAGVTQSPTHLIKTRGQQVTLRCSPKSGHDTVSWYQQALGQGPQFIFQYYEEEERQRGNFPDRFSGHQFPNYSSELNVNALLLGDSALYLCASSVDRGGLSGNTEAFFGQGTRLTVV.